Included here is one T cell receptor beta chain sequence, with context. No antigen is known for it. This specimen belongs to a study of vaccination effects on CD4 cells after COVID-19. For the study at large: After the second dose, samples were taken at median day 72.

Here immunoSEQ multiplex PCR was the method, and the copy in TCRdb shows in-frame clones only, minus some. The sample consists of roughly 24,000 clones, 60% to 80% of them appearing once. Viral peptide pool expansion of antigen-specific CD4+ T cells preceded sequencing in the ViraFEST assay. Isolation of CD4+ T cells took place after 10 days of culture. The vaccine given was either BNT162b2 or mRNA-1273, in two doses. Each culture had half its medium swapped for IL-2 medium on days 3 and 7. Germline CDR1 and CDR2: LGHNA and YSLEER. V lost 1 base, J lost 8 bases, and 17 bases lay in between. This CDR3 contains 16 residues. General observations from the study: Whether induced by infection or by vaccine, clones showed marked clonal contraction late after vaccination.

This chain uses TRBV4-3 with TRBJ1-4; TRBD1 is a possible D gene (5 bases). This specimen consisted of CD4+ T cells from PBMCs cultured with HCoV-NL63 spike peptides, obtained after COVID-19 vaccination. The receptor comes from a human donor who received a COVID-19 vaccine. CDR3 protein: CASSQGAGGRNEKLFF. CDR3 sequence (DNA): TGCGCCAGCAGCCAAGGGGCCGGGGGTCGGAACGAAAAACTGTTTTTT.